The present TCR beta chain was sequenced within a study of CD4 and CD8 cells across lung adenocarcinoma regions. MiXCR, run by TCRdb on the PCR reads, gives a single entry per CDR3 protein. The table has 20,000 to 25,000 distinct CDR3 sequences, roughly 54% seen once. Localized lung adenocarcinoma, a non-small cell lung cancer, affected the donors. CDR3 size: 17 residues. Trimming left V 5 bases short and J 0 bases short, with 16 bases between. Germline V lookup: CDR1 MNHNS, CDR2 SASEGT. The sample comprised CD8+ T cells from the center of a lung tumor. V and J are TRBV6-1 and TRBJ2-2; a weak D match, TRBD1 (6 bases). This TCR derives from a female donor with lung adenocarcinoma. The CD4 and CD8 labels of this study may be unreliable. In nucleotides, the CDR3 is TGTGCCAGCAGTACCCACCGGGACACCACGAACACCGGGGAGCTGTTTTTT. The encoded protein is CASSTHRDTTNTGELFF.